This is a list of T cell receptor beta chains from one sample in a study of T cell responses to AZD1222 COVID-19 vaccine. Only in-frame clones appear in the TCRdb table, and some are missing; sequencing was by immunoSEQ multiplex PCR. This table has 90,000 to 120,000 clones, 75% to 95% appearing once. This specimen consisted of peripheral blood, obtained 28 days after the second AZD1222 dose. These receptors were taken from an adult who received the AZD1222 COVID-19 vaccine. The CDR3 runs from the conserved cysteine through the conserved F or W. A D gene is named only where the DNA matches it firmly. Clone size is stated in some rows and not others, as once, few, many or a class when expanded.

J gene	V gene	clone size	D gene	CDR3 protein	CDR3 DNA
TRBJ1-3	TRBV5-1	-	-	CASSPLVGTGNTIYF	TGCGCCAGCAGCCCCCTCGTGGGCACTGGAAACACCATATATTTT
TRBJ2-7	TRBV11-3	-	TRBD2	CASSSTSGSYEQYF	TGTGCCAGCAGCTCGACTAGCGGCTCCTACGAGCAGTACTTC
TRBJ2-1	TRBV19	-	-	CASRPGPTYNEQFF	TGTGCCAGTAGACCGGGACCAACCTACAATGAGCAGTTCTTC
TRBJ1-1	TRBV19	-	-	CASSIGELTEAFF	TGTGCCAGTAGTATAGGCGAACTGACCGAAGCTTTCTTT
TRBJ1-2	TRBV19	-	-	CASSIKGPGRNYGYTF	TGTGCCAGTAGTATAAAGGGGCCAGGCCGCAACTATGGCTACACCTTC
TRBJ2-3	TRBV18	-	TRBD2	CASSPIPSGRADTQYF	TGTGCCAGCTCACCAATCCCTAGCGGGAGGGCAGATACGCAGTATTTT
TRBJ1-1	TRBV19	-	TRBD1	CASGNTGGAERVNTEAFF	TGTGCCAGTGGCAATACAGGGGGCGCGGAAAGAGTGAACACTGAAGCTTTCTTT
TRBJ1-4	TRBV6-1	-	TRBD1	CASSDMDRVKEKLFF	TGTGCCAGCAGTGATATGGACAGGGTAAAGGAAAAACTGTTTTTT
TRBJ2-7	TRBV18	once	TRBD1	CASSLTGTSYEQYF	TGTGCCAGCTCACTGACAGGGACGTCCTACGAGCAGTACTTC
TRBJ2-1	TRBV11-2	-	-	CASSLMGNEQFF	TGTGCCAGCAGCTTAATGGGGAATGAGCAGTTCTTC
TRBJ2-3	TRBV19	-	TRBD2	CASSMRGLDTQYF	TGTGCCAGTAGTATGCGGGGGTTGGATACGCAGTATTTT
TRBJ1-1	TRBV12-3/TRBV12-4	-	-	CASSYGTDTEAFF	TGTGCCAGCAGTTACGGCACCGACACTGAAGCTTTCTTT
TRBJ1-4	TRBV19	-	-	CASSIGGTANEKLFF	TGTGCCAGTAGTATAGGGGGGACGGCTAATGAAAAACTGTTTTTT
TRBJ2-1	TRBV11-2	once	-	CASSLDRKTYNEQFF	TGTGCCAGCAGCTTAGACCGGAAAACCTACAATGAGCAGTTCTTC
TRBJ1-2	TRBV19	-	TRBD1	CASSTTGGAGYGYTF	TGTGCCAGTAGTACTACAGGGGGCGCGGGCTATGGCTACACCTTC
TRBJ2-3	TRBV9	-	TRBD2	CASSVAGLAGPTDTQYF	TGTGCCAGCAGCGTAGCGGGACTAGCGGGCCCCACAGATACGCAGTATTTT
TRBJ2-1	TRBV4-3	-	TRBD2	CASSQEIGAGGSEQFF	TGCGCCAGCAGCCAAGAGATAGGAGCGGGAGGATCCGAGCAGTTCTTC
TRBJ2-5	TRBV6-5	-	TRBD2	CASSSGGAGQETQYF	TGTGCCAGCAGCTCCGGGGGGGCAGGTCAAGAGACCCAGTACTTC
TRBJ2-1	TRBV5-4	-	-	CASSLPLGGAGHNEQFF	TGTGCCAGCAGCCTACCCCTTGGGGGGGCAGGGCACAATGAGCAGTTCTTC
TRBJ1-5	TRBV19	-	-	CASSTSPSGQPQHF	TGTGCCAGTAGTACCTCCCCCAGTGGTCAGCCCCAGCATTTT
TRBJ2-1	TRBV3-1/TRBV3-2	-	TRBD1	CASSPQGGGYNEQFF	TGTGCCAGCAGCCCCCAAGGGGGCGGTTACAATGAGCAGTTCTTC
TRBJ2-3	TRBV3-1/TRBV3-2	-	-	CASSQEPGGTSPLFPTDTQYF	TGTGCCAGCAGCCAAGAACCTGGCGGGACTTCCCCACTTTTTCCCACAGATACGCAGTATTTT
TRBJ1-2	TRBV3-1/TRBV3-2	-	-	CASSQGMGLGYGYTF	TGTGCCAGCAGCCAAGGAATGGGGCTCGGGTATGGCTACACCTTC
TRBJ2-5	TRBV7-2	-	-	CASSLFGSQETQYF	TGTGCCAGCAGCTTATTTGGCAGCCAAGAGACCCAGTACTTC
TRBJ2-5	TRBV7-2	once	-	CASSFGIERETQYF	TGTGCCAGCAGCTTCGGGATTGAGCGAGAGACCCAGTACTTC
TRBJ2-1	TRBV7-2	few	TRBD2	CASSFAGEVGEQFF	TGTGCCAGCAGCTTCGCGGGAGAGGTTGGTGAGCAGTTCTTC
TRBJ2-3	TRBV5-6	-	-	CASSPGTDTQYF	TGTGCCAGCAGCCCAGGAACAGATACGCAGTATTTT
TRBJ2-2	TRBV5-1	-	-	CASSRLGTGELFF	TGCGCCAGCAGCCGATTGGGCACCGGGGAGCTGTTTTTT
TRBJ1-6	TRBV9	-	-	CARSGGGAGNSPLHF	TGTGCCCGCAGCGGTGGGGGGGCTGGGAATTCACCCCTCCACTTT
TRBJ2-3	TRBV7-8	-	-	CASSGEYTQYF	TGTGCCAGCAGCGGTGAATATACGCAGTATTTT
TRBJ1-4	TRBV4-1	-	TRBD1	CASSQASQGGKLINEKLFF	TGCGCCAGCAGCCAAGCCTCGCAGGGGGGGAAGTTAATTAATGAAAAACTGTTTTTT
TRBJ2-7	TRBV24-1	-	-	CATSDQAGGRYEQYF	TGTGCCACCAGTGATCAAGCGGGTGGTAGGTACGAGCAGTACTTC
TRBJ1-5	TRBV2	-	-	CASTKGGTGNQPQHF	TGTGCCAGCACCAAGGGCGGGACGGGCAATCAGCCCCAGCATTTT
TRBJ2-3	TRBV7-2	-	TRBD2	CASSRERAGGRDTQYF	TGTGCCAGCAGCCGCGAACGGGCGGGAGGGAGAGATACGCAGTATTTT
TRBJ1-6	TRBV7-9	-	-	CASSLIQDNSPLHF	TGTGCCAGCAGCTTGATCCAGGATAATTCACCCCTCCACTTT
TRBJ2-1	TRBV6-5	-	TRBD2	CASSFSGGLYNEQFF	TGTGCCAGCAGCTTCAGCGGGGGCCTCTACAATGAGCAGTTCTTC
TRBJ2-1	TRBV18	-	-	CASSPVEGWHNEQFF	TGTGCCAGCTCACCAGTGGAGGGGTGGCACAATGAGCAGTTCTTC
TRBJ1-3	TRBV6-1	-	-	CASSEAYGVHKVENTIYF	TGTGCCAGCAGTGAAGCTTATGGGGTTCATAAGGTGGAAAACACCATATATTTT
TRBJ1-1	TRBV15	-	-	CATRRTANTEAFF	TGTGCCACCAGGAGGACAGCCAACACTGAAGCTTTCTTT
TRBJ1-1	TRBV5-4	-	TRBD1	CASSLEGAINTEAFF	TGTGCCAGCAGCTTGGAGGGGGCTATTAACACTGAAGCTTTCTTT
TRBJ1-2	TRBV14	-	-	CASSLLGVKYGYTF	TGTGCCAGCAGCCTGCTCGGGGTAAAGTATGGCTACACCTTC
TRBJ1-5	TRBV3-1/TRBV3-2	-	-	CASSQGPNSNQPQHF	TGTGCCAGCAGCCAGGGACCAAATAGCAATCAGCCCCAGCATTTT
TRBJ2-1	TRBV2	-	-	CASNGQSSYNEQFF	TGTGCCAGCAATGGGCAGAGCTCCTACAATGAGCAGTTCTTC
TRBJ1-4	TRBV30	-	-	CAWSRQTNEKLFF	TGTGCCTGGAGTAGACAGACAAATGAAAAACTGTTTTTT
TRBJ2-7	TRBV7-9	once	-	CASSLAGAPEQYF	TGTGCCAGCAGCTTAGCCGGCGCCCCCGAGCAGTACTTC
TRBJ1-1	TRBV6-5	-	-	CASSYGPWNTEAFF	TGTGCCAGCAGTTACGGCCCCTGGAACACTGAAGCTTTCTTT
TRBJ1-2	TRBV6-4	-	TRBD1	CASSRTGGNYGYTF	TGTGCCAGCAGTCGGACAGGGGGCAACTATGGCTACACCTTC
TRBJ1-2	TRBV6-2/TRBV6-3	few	-	CASSYLLYGYTF	TGTGCCAGCAGTTACCTCCTCTATGGCTACACCTTC
TRBJ2-7	TRBV18	-	TRBD1	CASSPRTGTYEQYF	TGTGCCAGCTCACCCAGGACAGGGACCTACGAGCAGTACTTC
TRBJ1-2	TRBV5-1	few	TRBD1	CASSLAIGQGYYGYTF	TGCGCCAGCAGCTTGGCCATAGGACAGGGGTACTATGGCTACACCTTC
TRBJ1-6	TRBV11-2	-	-	CASSQLGGSLVGNSPLHF	TGTGCCAGCAGCCAGCTGGGAGGGTCCCTTGTTGGTAATTCACCCCTCCACTTT
TRBJ2-7	TRBV28	-	-	CASRTLSETYEQYF	TGTGCCAGCAGGACGCTCAGCGAAACCTACGAGCAGTACTTC